Listed here is a single T cell receptor beta chain. Here immunoSEQ multiplex PCR was the method, and the copy in TCRdb shows in-frame clones only, minus some. Of some 57,000 clones listed, around 87% are singletons. The data were taken from a study of blood T cell repertoires in COVID-19. Study-level information: The United States, Italy and Spain provided the acute and convalescent COVID-19 samples.

The CDR3 extends over 15 amino acids. From germline, CDR1 is SGHRS and CDR2 YFSETQ. V lost 2 bases and J lost 1, with 11 bases in between. The receptor was isolated from a man aged 65 to 85 with acute or convalescent COVID-19. Sequenced material: peripheral blood. The gene calls are TRBV5-1 and TRBJ2-3; TRBD2 might be the D (5 bases). The CDR3 spells CASSFGRRGTDTQYF. The DNA of the CDR3 is TGCGCCAGCAGCTTTGGACGGCGGGGCACAGATACGCAGTATTTT.